This T cell receptor beta chain is from a study of blood T cell repertoires in COVID-19. As for the study in general: The samples span acute and convalescent COVID-19 from the United States, Italy and Spain. The cDNA or gDNA used as material had been derived from T cells, B-cell-depleted T cells, or PBMCs.

Profiling relied on immunoSEQ multiplex PCR, and the TCRdb table lists in-frame clones only, not all of them. The sample has roughly 50,000 clones, around 86% seen once; the top ten hold about 2%. The CDR3 covers 13 residues. V was cut by 6 bases and J by 4 bases, with 12 bases left in between. The germline V gene has CDR1 MRHNA and CDR2 SNTAGT. This clonotype was obtained from a woman aged 60 to 75 with acute or convalescent COVID-19. Sequencing was done on a sample of peripheral blood. The chain employs TRBV6-4 and TRBJ1-2; the D gene is possibly TRBD1 (5 bases). The CDR3 loop reads CASSPGGFYGYTF. For the CDR3, the DNA is TGTGCCAGCAGCCCGGGGGGTTTCTATGGCTACACCTTC.